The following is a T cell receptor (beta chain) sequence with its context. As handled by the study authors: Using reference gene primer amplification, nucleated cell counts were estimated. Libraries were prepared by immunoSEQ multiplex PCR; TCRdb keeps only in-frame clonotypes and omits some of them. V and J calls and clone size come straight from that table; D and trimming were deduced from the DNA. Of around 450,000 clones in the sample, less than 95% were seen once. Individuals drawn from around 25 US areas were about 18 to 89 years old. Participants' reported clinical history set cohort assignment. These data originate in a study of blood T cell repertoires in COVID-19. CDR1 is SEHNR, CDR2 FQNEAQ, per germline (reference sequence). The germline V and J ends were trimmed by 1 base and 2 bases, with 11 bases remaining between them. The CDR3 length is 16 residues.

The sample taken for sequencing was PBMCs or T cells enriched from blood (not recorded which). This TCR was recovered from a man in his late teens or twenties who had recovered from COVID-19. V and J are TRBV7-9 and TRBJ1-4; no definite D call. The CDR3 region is CASSLGAGLTNEKLFF. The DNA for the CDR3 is TGTGCCAGCAGCTTAGGGGCGGGATTGACTAATGAAAAACTGTTTTTT.